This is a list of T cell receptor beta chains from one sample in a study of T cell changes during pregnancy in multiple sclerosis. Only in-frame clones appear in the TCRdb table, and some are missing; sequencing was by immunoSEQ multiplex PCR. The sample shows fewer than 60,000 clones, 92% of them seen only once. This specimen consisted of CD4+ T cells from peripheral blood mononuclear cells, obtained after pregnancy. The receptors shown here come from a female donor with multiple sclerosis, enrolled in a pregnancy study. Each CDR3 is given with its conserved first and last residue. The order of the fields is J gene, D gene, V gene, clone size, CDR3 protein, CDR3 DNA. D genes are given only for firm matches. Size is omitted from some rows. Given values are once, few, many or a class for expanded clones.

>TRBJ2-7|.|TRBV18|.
CASSDGQTYEQYF
TGTGCCAGCTCAGACGGACAGACCTACGAGCAGTACTTC
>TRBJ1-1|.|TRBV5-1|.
CASSDRNTEAFF
TGCGCCAGCAGCGACAGGAACACTGAAGCTTTCTTT
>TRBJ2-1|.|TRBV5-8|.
CASTSGNRINEQFF
TGTGCCAGCACGTCCGGTAACAGGATTAATGAGCAGTTCTTC
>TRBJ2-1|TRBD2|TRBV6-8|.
CASSYPTSGRFSSSYNEQFF
TGTGCCAGCAGTTACCCGACTAGCGGGAGGTTCTCGAGCTCCTACAATGAGCAGTTCTTC
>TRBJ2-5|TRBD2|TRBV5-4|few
CASSFSGGKETQYF
TGTGCCAGCAGCTTTTCGGGGGGGAAAGAGACCCAGTACTTC
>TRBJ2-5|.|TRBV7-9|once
CASSLGRDSQETQYF
TGTGCCAGCAGCTTAGGGCGGGACAGCCAAGAGACCCAGTACTTC
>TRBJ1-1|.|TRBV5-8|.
CASSLVSGMNTEAFF
TGTGCCAGCAGCTTGGTATCAGGGATGAACACTGAAGCTTTCTTT
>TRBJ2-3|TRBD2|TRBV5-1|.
CASSKAGGNTDTQYF
TGCGCCAGCAGCAAGGCGGGAGGGAATACAGATACGCAGTATTTT
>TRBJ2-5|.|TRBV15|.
CATEGGGPGETQYF
TGTGCCACCGAAGGGGGAGGGCCCGGAGAGACCCAGTACTTC
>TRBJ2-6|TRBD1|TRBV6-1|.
CASSEARGTGLMRSGANVLTF
TGTGCCAGCAGTGAAGCGCGGGGGACAGGGCTTATGAGATCTGGGGCCAACGTCCTGACTTTC
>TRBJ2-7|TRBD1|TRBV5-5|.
CASSLQGGGSSYEQYF
TGTGCCAGCAGCTTACAAGGGGGCGGAAGCTCCTACGAGCAGTACTTC
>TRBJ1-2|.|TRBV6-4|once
CASRRGGWNYGYTF
TGTGCCAGCAGAAGGGGGGGATGGAACTATGGCTACACCTTC
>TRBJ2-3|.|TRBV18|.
CASSPPLSGSTDTQYF
TGTGCCAGCTCACCCCCGTTAAGCGGGAGCACAGATACGCAGTATTTT
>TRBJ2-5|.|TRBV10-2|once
CASSVLGGETQYF
TGCGCCAGCAGTGTGTTGGGGGGAGAGACCCAGTACTTC
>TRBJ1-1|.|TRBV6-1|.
CASSEKLFGLDTEAFF
TGTGCCAGCAGTGAAAAACTTTTCGGTTTGGACACTGAAGCTTTCTTT
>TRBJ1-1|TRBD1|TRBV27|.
CARSEGARAFF
TGTGCCAGATCGGAGGGGGCGCGAGCTTTCTTT
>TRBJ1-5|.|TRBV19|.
CASSMTGSDQPQHF
TGTGCCAGTAGTATGACAGGATCCGATCAGCCCCAGCATTTT
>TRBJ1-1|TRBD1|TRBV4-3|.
CASSPEPRQGLNTEAFF
TGCGCCAGCAGCCCGGAACCCAGACAGGGCCTGAACACTGAAGCTTTCTTT
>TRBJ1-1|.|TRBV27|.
CASSYPGAITEAFF
TGTGCCAGCAGTTATCCAGGCGCGATCACTGAAGCTTTCTTT
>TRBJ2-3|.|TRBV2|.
CASSPGLGDTQYF
TGTGCCAGCAGTCCGGGTCTCGGGGATACGCAGTATTTT
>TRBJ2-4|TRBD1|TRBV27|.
CASSSNLRQGRNIQYF
TGTGCCAGCAGTTCGAACCTACGACAGGGTAGAAACATTCAGTACTTC
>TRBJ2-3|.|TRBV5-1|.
CASTSYESTDTQYF
TGCGCCAGCACGTCCTATGAGAGCACAGATACGCAGTATTTT
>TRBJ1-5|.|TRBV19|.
CASTRTGGPQHF
TGTGCCAGTACACGGACGGGGGGGCCCCAGCATTTT
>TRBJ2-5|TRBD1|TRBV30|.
CAWSTRDRGQETQYF
TGTGCCTGGAGTACAAGGGACAGGGGGCAGGAGACCCAGTACTTC
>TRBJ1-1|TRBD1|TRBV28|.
CASTGGTEAFF
TGTGCCAGCACAGGGGGCACTGAAGCTTTCTTT
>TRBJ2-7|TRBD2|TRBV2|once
CASRGRASGRSYEQYF
TGTGCCAGCCGAGGTCGGGCTAGCGGGAGAAGTTACGAGCAGTACTTC
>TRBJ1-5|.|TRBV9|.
CASSVELAGGNQPQHF
TGTGCCAGCAGCGTAGAATTGGCGGGTGGCAATCAGCCCCAGCATTTT